This TCR beta chain was identified during a study of blood T cell repertoires in COVID-19. Across the study: From the United States, Italy and Spain came samples of acute and convalescent COVID-19.

Method: immunoSEQ multiplex PCR; TCRdb's copy keeps in-frame clones and lacks some. The top ten clones hold less than 3.5% of a sample with tens of thousands of clones, about 90% of them seen once. It was during active infection that Seattle patients were enrolled and then longitudinally followed. Losses at the gene ends were 6 bases for V and 2 bases for J; bases not matched to a gene: 6. CDR1 and CDR2 (germline): MNHNY, SVGAGI (reference sequence). The CDR3 contains 14 residues. The chain carries TRBV6-6 and TRBJ2-7, with TRBD2 matching 8 bases. The receptor was derived from a middle-aged man with COVID-19, enrolled during active disease. The material sequenced was peripheral blood. CDR3 in DNA: TGTGCCAGCAGGTTAAGCGGGGGCGCCTACGAGCAGTACTTC. Translated, it gives CASRLSGGAYEQYF.